The 27 T cell receptor beta chains presented below share a single source sample, sequenced in a study of T-cell memory formation after mild COVID-19. One entry per CDR3 protein, called by TCRdb with MiXCR from the 5' RACE reads. The sample yields 250,000 or so distinct CDR3 sequences, about 20% seen once. Sample: PBMCs or a T cell subset sorted from them (not recorded which). Receptors were obtained from a man aged 18 to 30 who had mild COVID-19 (a few samples of this study predate the infection). Cell type and time point are not known.

This clonotype has a count of ten or more. The chain uses TRBV5-1 and TRBJ2-5; 7 bases match TRBD2. Trimming at V came to 2 bases and at J to 3 bases, leaving 1 base not matched to a gene. The CDR3 runs 13 residues. Looked up from germline, CDR1 is SGHRS and CDR2 is YFSETQ. The CDR3 region is CASSFAGEETQYF. The CDR3 coding sequence is TGCGCCAGCAGCTTTGCGGGGGAAGAGACCCAGTACTTC.

The chain joins TRBV3-1 to TRBJ1-1; possibly TRBD1 for D (5 bases). V was trimmed by 1 base and J by 5 bases, leaving 11 bases between them. Germline lookup yields CDR1 LGHDT and CDR2 YNNKEL (reference sequence). CDR3 size: 14 residues. The CDR3 sequence: CASSQGWGGTEAFF. The CDR3 nucleotides read TGTGCCAGCAGCCAAGGTTGGGGGGGTACTGAAGCTTTCTTT.

This clonotype showed up just a few times. The chain uses TRBV5-1 and TRBJ2-3; 9 bases line up with TRBD1. Per germline, CDR1 SGHRS and CDR2 YFSETQ. The CDR3 runs to 14 residues. Trimming removed 0 bases from V and 9 bases from J; junction bases left unmatched: 5. The CDR3 sequence is CASSLDRTGATQYF. CDR3 sequence (DNA): TGCGCCAGCAGCTTGGACCGGACAGGGGCCACGCAGTATTTT.

The rearrangement joins TRBV28 to TRBJ2-2, with D possibly matching TRBD1 (5 bases). The CDR3 is 16 amino acids. The V gene lost 9 bases and the J gene lost 1 base, with 18 bases spanning the gap. Germline lookup yields CDR1 MDHEN and CDR2 SYDVKM. The CDR3, as DNA: TGTGCCAGACCCTGGGGCCTGCTACTGAACACCGGGGAGCTGTTTTTT. It translates to CARPWGLLLNTGELFF.

This clonotype showed up just a few times. This chain uses TRBV6-6 with TRBJ2-5; D is perhaps TRBD1 or TRBD2 (5 bases each). Germline loops: CDR1 MNHNY, CDR2 SVGAGI (reference sequence). CDR3 length: 15 residues. V lost 6 bases to trimming and J lost 5 bases, with 19 bases between them. For the CDR3, the DNA is TGTGCCAGCAGGCGTCACGGGACGCAGTGGGAGACCCAGTACTTC. As protein: CASRRHGTQWETQYF.

V gene TRBV2 combines with J gene TRBJ2-2, with TRBD1 matching over 7 bases. CDR1 SNHLY and CDR2 FYNNEI come from the germline V gene. The length of the CDR3 is 15 residues. Trimming cost V 8 bases and J 5 bases; bases outside gene matches: 11. The CDR3 nucleotides are TGTGCCAGCCAGGGGGACAGTGCCTTTACCGGGGAGCTGTTTTTT. Translating it yields CASQGDSAFTGELFF.

This clonotype has just a few counts. The V gene is TRBV9, the J gene TRBJ2-5; D call uncertain. CDR1 and CDR2 (germline): SGDLS, YYNGEE. V shed 1 base and J shed 0 bases, with 10 bases lying between them. The CDR3 spans 15 residues. This CDR3 is CASSVTPNYQETQYF. The CDR3 nucleotides are TGTGCCAGCAGCGTAACCCCCAACTACCAAGAGACCCAGTACTTC. The variable domain in full, completed from reference TRBV9 and TRBJ2-5, reads DSGVTQTPKHLITATGQRVTLRCSPRSGDLSVYWYQQSLDQGLQFLIQYYNGEERAKGNILERFSAQQFPDLHSELNLSSLELGDSALYFCASSVTPNYQETQYFGPGTRLLVL.

This clonotype was counted a few times. The rearrangement uses TRBV29-1 and TRBJ2-1; D is undetermined. The length of the CDR3 is 12 residues. Germline-derived CDR1 and CDR2 are SQVTM and ANQGSEA. Trimming removed 3 bases from V and 7 bases from J, with 10 bases in between. In nucleotides, the CDR3 is TGCAGCGTTGACCAAGACTGGAATGAGCAGTTCTTC. Residues: CSVDQDWNEQFF.

The chain links TRBV7-9 to TRBJ2-7; D ambiguous. Germline CDR1 and CDR2: SEHNR and FQNEAQ (reference sequence). The CDR3 covers 12 residues. V lost 6 bases and J 4 bases, leaving 10 bases between the germline ends. The CDR3 nucleotides are TGTGCCAGCAGTAAAGGGAATTACGAGCAGTACGTC. Translating it yields CASSKGNYEQYV.

The V call is TRBV9, the J call TRBJ2-6; 8 positions agree with TRBD1. CDR1 is SGDLS, CDR2 YYNGEE, per germline. Unmatched junction bases numbered 1, after V lost 3 bases and J lost 2 bases. The CDR3 loop spans 15 amino acids. The CDR3: CASSADRAGANVLTF. CDR3 nucleotides: TGTGCCAGCAGCGCGGACAGGGCTGGGGCCAACGTCCTGACTTTC.

This clonotype was counted only a few times. The CDR3 DNA is TGTGCCAGCAACACCGGGACAGGGGGCGCCTATGGCTACACCTTC. It codes for CASNTGTGGAYGYTF. V and J are TRBV3-1 and TRBJ1-2, with 12 bases lining up with TRBD1. There are 15 residues in the CDR3. The ends lost 7 bases at V and 4 bases at J; junction bases unmatched: 7. Germline loops: CDR1 LGHDT, CDR2 YNNKEL (reference sequence). The whole variable domain, filled in from reference TRBV3-1 and TRBJ1-2, reads DTAVSQTPKYLVTQMGNDKSIKCEQNLGHDTMYWYKQDSKKFLKIMFSYNNKELIINETVPNRFSPKSPDKAHLNLHINSLELGDSAVYFCASNTGTGGAYGYTFGSGTRLTVV.

The chain recombines TRBV7-9 with TRBJ2-2; no clear D. The germline gives CDR1 SEHNR, CDR2 FQNEAQ (reference sequence). Trimming removed 2 bases from V and 1 base from J, with 14 bases in between. The CDR3 is 17 amino acids. The CDR3 reads CASSLIREEWNTGELFF. CDR3 nucleotide sequence: TGTGCCAGCAGCTTAATCAGAGAGGAATGGAACACCGGGGAGCTGTTTTTT.

This clonotype was recorded at least ten times. This rearrangement joins TRBV7-2 to TRBJ2-2; D is uncertain. Germline V gene sequence: CDR1 SGHTA, CDR2 FQGNSA. The V end lost 2 bases, the J end lost 0 bases, and 10 bases lay between the germline ends. This CDR3 is built from 16 residues. The CDR3 DNA sequence: TGTGCCAGCAGCTTACTGGGTCTTACGAACACCGGGGAGCTGTTTTTT. This encodes CASSLLGLTNTGELFF.

This clonotype came up a few times. The chain carries TRBV7-2 and TRBJ2-3; weak D call: TRBD1 (5 bases). V was clipped by 9 bases and J by 0 bases, with 16 bases between them. This CDR3 contains 15 residues. Germline CDR1 and CDR2: SGHTA and FQGNSA. CDR3 nucleotides: TGTGCCAGTCGGCTAGGGGCTACCAGCACAGATACGCAGTATTTT. Its translation is CASRLGATSTDTQYF.

This clonotype has only a few counts. The chain combines TRBV12-3 or TRBV12-4 with TRBJ2-2; tentatively, D is TRBD1 (8 bases). Trimming removed 3 bases from V and 7 bases from J, with 15 bases in between. The CDR3 sequence is 15 residues long. CDR3 sequence: CASSLGGDRIGELFF. CDR3 nucleotides: TGTGCCAGCAGTTTGGGGGGGGACAGGATCGGGGAGCTGTTTTTT.

This clonotype was detected a few times. This chain joins TRBV27 and TRBJ1-1; D ambiguous. This CDR3 has 14 residues. V lost 6 bases and J 1 base, leaving 12 bases between the germline ends. In germline, CDR1 is MNHEY, CDR2 SMNVEV (reference sequence). The CDR3 is CASSPGIRNTEAFF. As DNA, the CDR3 is TGTGCCAGCAGCCCGGGGATACGGAACACTGAAGCTTTCTTT.

V and J are TRBV2 and TRBJ2-2, with 8 nucleotides matching TRBD1. This CDR3 has 14 residues. CDR1 is SNHLY and CDR2 is FYNNEI in the germline V gene. V trimming: 6 bases; J trimming: 9 bases; junction bases outside the gene matches: 9. CDR3 coding DNA: TGTGCCAGCAGGGGACAAACAGGGGGGAGGGAGCTGTTTTTT. Translated: CASRGQTGGRELFF.

This clonotype occurred many times. The chain employs TRBV4-2 and TRBJ2-5; no firm D call. CDR3 length: 16 amino acids. Germline CDR1 is LGHNA and CDR2 is YNFKEQ. Trimming left V 1 base short and J 5 bases short, with 17 bases between. The CDR3 spells CASSQGVHPQRETQYF. The CDR3 coding sequence is TGTGCCAGCAGCCAAGGAGTGCACCCCCAGCGTGAGACCCAGTACTTC.

This chain joins TRBV7-9 and TRBJ2-5; perhaps TRBD2 as D (5 bases). Germline V gene lookup returns CDR1 SEHNR and CDR2 FQNEAQ (reference sequence). This CDR3 region has 14 residues. Trimming pared 5 bases from V and 5 bases from J, leaving 15 bases between. The CDR3 sequence: CASSLMGSGETQYF. The CDR3 DNA reads TGTGCCAGCAGCCTAATGGGGAGCGGCGAGACCCAGTACTTC.

This clonotype was counted only a few times. The CDR3 DNA is TGTGCCAGCAGCCCCCTAGGCGGGGGGGTCACAGATACGCAGTATTTT. Translating gives CASSPLGGGVTDTQYF. The chain carries TRBV13 and TRBJ2-3; 9 bases match TRBD2. In germline, CDR1 is PRHDT, CDR2 FYEKMQ (reference sequence). V dropped 5 bases and J dropped 2; count of bases not matched to a gene: 8. The CDR3 has 16 residues.

This clonotype was found a few times. This rearrangement joins TRBV4-1 to TRBJ2-5; possible D gene TRBD2, 6 bases. Germline V gene data show CDR1 as MGHRA and CDR2 as YSYEKL. CDR3 length equals 14 residues. Trimming left V 5 bases short and J 2 bases short, with 12 bases between. CDR3 nucleotides: TGCGCCAGCAGCAGCATCCGGGGGCAAGAGACCCAGTACTTC. Translating gives CASSSIRGQETQYF.

J is TRBJ2-7 and V is TRBV18; D uncertain. This CDR3 is 14 amino acids long. Trimming shortened V by 2 bases and J by 7 bases, and 15 bases separated the two germline ends. Germline V gives CDR1 KGHSH, CDR2 LQKENI. In DNA form, the CDR3 reads TGTGCCAGCTCACCAGACACCCAGTCCACAGAGCAGTACGTC. The encoded protein is CASSPDTQSTEQYV.

V and J are TRBV24-1 and TRBJ2-1, with D tentatively TRBD1 or TRBD2 (5 bases each). Germline CDR1 is KGHDR and CDR2 is SFDVKD. CDR3 length: 13 residues. V lost 4 bases to trimming and J lost 5 bases, with 8 bases between them. CDR3 residues: CATSERGDNEQFF. The CDR3 coding sequence is TGTGCCACCAGTGAGCGAGGGGACAATGAGCAGTTCTTC.

The chain combines TRBV18 with TRBJ2-7; 9 bases agree with TRBD1. The CDR3 has 14 residues. Germline CDR1 and CDR2: KGHSH and LQKENI. V gave up 6 bases and J gave up 2 bases; unmatched junction bases: 5. CDR3 residues: CASSSGTGPYEQYF. In DNA, the CDR3 is TGTGCCAGCTCCTCCGGGACAGGGCCCTACGAGCAGTACTTC.

In its sample, this clonotype was seen a few times. This rearrangement joins TRBV5-1 to TRBJ2-3; 9 bases are shared with TRBD1. The CDR3 is made up of 15 amino acids. The germline CDR1 and CDR2 sequences are SGHRS and YFSETQ. J lost 3 bases, V lost 4 bases, and 6 bases had no gene match. CDR3 residues: CASSHGQGTTDTQYF. The CDR3 DNA reads TGCGCCAGCAGCCACGGACAGGGGACGACAGATACGCAGTATTTT.

The V call is TRBV11-3, the J call TRBJ2-5; D may be TRBD2 (5 bases). Germline V gene data show CDR1 as SGHNT and CDR2 as YENEEA. With 5 bases removed from V and 1 base from J, the gap between germline ends came to 17 bases. The CDR3 length is 16 residues. The CDR3 sequence is CASSPGTAVVQETQYF. DNA for the CDR3: TGTGCCAGCAGCCCGGGCACAGCGGTCGTCCAAGAGACCCAGTACTTC. Supplemented by reference TRBV11-3 and TRBJ2-5, the full variable domain reads EAGVVQSPRYKIIEKKQPVAFWCNPISGHNTLYWYLQNLGQGPELLIRYENEEAVDDSQLPKDRFSAERLKGVDSTLKIQPAELGDSAVYLCASSPGTAVVQETQYFGPGTRLLVL.

V usage is TRBV2 and J usage is TRBJ1-2; D is unclear. The ends were cut back, 1 base at V and 2 bases at J, with 8 bases in the middle. Germline V gene sequence: CDR1 SNHLY, CDR2 FYNNEI. The CDR3 consists of 14 residues. This CDR3 reads CASSEGPGNYGYTF. The CDR3, as DNA: TGTGCCAGCAGTGAAGGCCCGGGCAACTATGGCTACACCTTC.